Below, 7 T cell receptor beta chains from the same sample are listed, as sequenced in a study of shared clonotypes between healthy human individuals. TCRdb keeps only in-frame clones here, not all; method: immunoSEQ multiplex PCR. The sample lists millions of clones; 85% to 95% were seen once. The sequencing sample was made of naive CD4+ T cells sorted from blood. This sample's subset: CD45RA+ positively selected. These receptors all stem from a man aged 18-30 years in good health.

The chain carries TRBV5-1 and TRBJ1-5; D perhaps matches TRBD1 (6 bases). V lost 3 bases and J lost 3, with 13 bases in between. This CDR3 is 15 amino acids long. CDR1 and CDR2 (germline): SGHRS, YFSETQ. The CDR3 here is CASSSGVGDNQPQHF. The DNA of the CDR3 is TGCGCCAGCAGCTCAGGGGTAGGTGACAATCAGCCCCAGCATTTT.

The count of this clone is one. The genes are TRBV5-4 and TRBJ1-1; tentatively, D is TRBD1 (5 bases). There are 13 residues in the CDR3. Trimming shortened V by 4 bases and J by 4 bases, and 11 bases separated the two germline ends. In germline, CDR1 is SGHNT, CDR2 YYREEE (reference sequence). CDR3 DNA sequence: TGTGCCAGCAGCCTACCCAGGGTCACTGAAGCTTTCTTT. Encoded protein: CASSLPRVTEAFF.

The V call is TRBV6-1, the J call TRBJ1-5; 8 positions agree with TRBD1. V gave up 8 bases and J gave up 7 bases; unmatched junction bases: 7. The CDR3 loop spans 13 amino acids. Germline CDR1 reads MNHNS; CDR2 reads SASEGT. Here the CDR3 reads CASDDRGRQPQHF. CDR3 sequence (DNA): TGTGCCAGCGATGACAGGGGCAGGCAGCCCCAGCATTTT.

This chain uses TRBV9 with TRBJ2-2; D possibly corresponds to TRBD1 (6 bases). This CDR3 has 15 residues. From germline, CDR1 is SGDLS and CDR2 YYNGEE. The V end lost 4 bases, the J end lost 2 bases, and 12 bases lay between the germline ends. The chain's CDR3 is CASSWGQGNTGELFF. DNA for the CDR3: TGTGCCAGCAGCTGGGGGCAGGGAAACACCGGGGAGCTGTTTTTT. Looking up the rest from reference TRBV9 and TRBJ2-2 gives the full variable domain: DSGVTQTPKHLITATGQRVTLRCSPRSGDLSVYWYQQSLDQGLQFLIQYYNGEERAKGNILERFSAQQFPDLHSELNLSSLELGDSALYFCASSWGQGNTGELFFGEGSRLTVL.

This clone was recorded once. One base away lies a much larger clone, so this may be a sequencing read error. This rearrangement joins TRBV4-1 to TRBJ1-1, with 8 bases aligning to TRBD1. V was clipped by 1 base and J by 1 base; unmatched bases: 8. Per the germline V gene, CDR1 is MGHRA and CDR2 is YSYEKL. The length of the CDR3 is 17 residues. In nucleotides, the CDR3 is TGCGCCAGCAGCCAAGTAAGCCGTGGACAGGGGAACACTGAAGCTTTCTTT. Translated, it gives CASSQVSRGQGNTEAFF.

In regard to this clone: One junction end disagrees with the germline gene, perhaps due to a read error. The chain links TRBV28 to TRBJ2-7, with 7 bases identical to TRBD1. The germline CDR1 and CDR2 sequences are MDHEN and SYDVKM. The CDR3 is made up of 11 amino acids. The CDR3 sequence is CASSLSDRVDF. CDR3 nucleotide sequence: TGTGCCAGCAGTTTATCCGACAGGGTAGACTTC.

This sequence joins TRBV2 and TRBJ2-5; the match to TRBD2 covers 12 bases. Trimming removed 3 bases from V and 2 bases from J; junction bases left unmatched: 7. The germline V gene has CDR1 SNHLY and CDR2 FYNNEI. The CDR3 extends over 17 amino acids. The CDR3 DNA sequence: TGTGCCAGCAGTGAGTCTAGCGGGGGGGTGAGACAAGAGACCCAGTACTTC. This encodes CASSESSGGVRQETQYF.